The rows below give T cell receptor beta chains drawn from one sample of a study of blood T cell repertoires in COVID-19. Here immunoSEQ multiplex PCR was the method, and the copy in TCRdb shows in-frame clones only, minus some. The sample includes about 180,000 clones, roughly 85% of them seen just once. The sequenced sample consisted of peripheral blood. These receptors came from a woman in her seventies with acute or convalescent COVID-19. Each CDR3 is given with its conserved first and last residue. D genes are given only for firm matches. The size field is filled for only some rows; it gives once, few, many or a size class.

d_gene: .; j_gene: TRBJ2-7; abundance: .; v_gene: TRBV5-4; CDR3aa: CASSPGTFSEQYF; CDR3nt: TGTGCCAGCAGCCCCGGGACTTTCTCCGAGCAGTACTTC
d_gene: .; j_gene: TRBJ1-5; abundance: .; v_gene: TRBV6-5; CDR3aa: CASSYQKTGQPQHF; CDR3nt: TGTGCCAGCAGTTACCAGAAAACGGGGCAGCCCCAGCATTTT
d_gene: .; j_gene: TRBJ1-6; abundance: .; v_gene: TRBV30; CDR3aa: CAWSSQDSPLHF; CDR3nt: TGTGCCTGGAGTTCCCAGGATTCACCCCTCCACTTT
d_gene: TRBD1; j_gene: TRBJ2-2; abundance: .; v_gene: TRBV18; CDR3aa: CASSSSTGGRNTGELFF; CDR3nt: TGTGCCAGCTCATCATCGACAGGGGGAAGGAACACCGGGGAGCTGTTTTTT
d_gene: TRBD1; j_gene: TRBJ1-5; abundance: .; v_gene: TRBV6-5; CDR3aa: CASIRQGSGQPQHF; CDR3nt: TGTGCCAGCATCCGACAGGGATCGGGTCAGCCCCAGCATTTT
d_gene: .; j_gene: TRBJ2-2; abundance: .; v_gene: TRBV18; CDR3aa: CASSPSPQENTGELFF; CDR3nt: TGTGCCAGCTCACCATCTCCCCAGGAAAACACCGGGGAGCTGTTTTTT
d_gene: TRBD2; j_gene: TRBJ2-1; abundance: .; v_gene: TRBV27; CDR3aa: CASSFAPPGLAGNEQFF; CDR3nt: TGTGCCAGCAGTTTTGCCCCGCCGGGACTAGCGGGAAATGAGCAGTTCTTC
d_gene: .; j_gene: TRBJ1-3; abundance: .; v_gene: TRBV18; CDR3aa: CASSPFSDRTLSGNTIYF; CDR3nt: TGTGCCAGCTCACCTTTTTCTGACAGGACCCTCTCTGGAAACACCATATATTTT
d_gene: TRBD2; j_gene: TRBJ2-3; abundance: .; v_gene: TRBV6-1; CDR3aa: CASSELSSGSDADTQYF; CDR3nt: TGTGCCAGCAGTGAATTATCTAGCGGGAGCGATGCAGATACGCAGTATTTT
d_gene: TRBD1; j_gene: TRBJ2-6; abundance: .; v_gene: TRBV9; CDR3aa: CASSWKTGAEGNVLTF; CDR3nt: TGTGCCAGCAGTTGGAAAACAGGGGCTGAGGGCAACGTCCTGACTTTC
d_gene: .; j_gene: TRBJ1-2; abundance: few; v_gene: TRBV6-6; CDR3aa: CASTNQGYGYTF; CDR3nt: TGTGCCAGCACCAACCAGGGCTATGGCTACACCTTC
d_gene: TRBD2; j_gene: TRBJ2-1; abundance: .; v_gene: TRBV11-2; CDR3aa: CASSFFWTSGNYNEQFF; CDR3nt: TGTGCCAGCAGCTTTTTCTGGACTAGCGGAAATTACAATGAGCAGTTCTTC
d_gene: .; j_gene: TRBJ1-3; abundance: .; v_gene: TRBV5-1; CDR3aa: CASSPQTASSGNTIYF; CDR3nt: TGCGCCAGCAGCCCACAAACAGCCAGCTCTGGAAACACCATATATTTT
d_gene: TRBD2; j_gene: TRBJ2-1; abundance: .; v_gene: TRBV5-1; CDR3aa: CASTIPSGSGNEQFF; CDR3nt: TGCGCCAGCACCATCCCTAGCGGGAGTGGTAATGAGCAGTTCTTC
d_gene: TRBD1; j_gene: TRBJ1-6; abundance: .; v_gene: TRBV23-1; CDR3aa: CASSQAEQGSYNSPLHF; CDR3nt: TGCGCCAGCAGTCAAGCGGAACAGGGGAGCTATAATTCACCCCTCCACTTT
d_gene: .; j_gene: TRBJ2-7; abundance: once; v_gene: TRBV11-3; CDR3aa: CASSLLRGEGYEQYF; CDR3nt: TGTGCCAGCAGCTTACTCCGAGGAGAGGGATACGAGCAGTACTTC
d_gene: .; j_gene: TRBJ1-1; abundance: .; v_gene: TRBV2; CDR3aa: CASSAQGLNTEAFF; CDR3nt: TGTGCCAGCAGTGCCCAGGGGTTAAACACTGAAGCTTTCTTT
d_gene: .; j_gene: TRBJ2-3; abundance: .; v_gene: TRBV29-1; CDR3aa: CSVDNLLADTDTQYF; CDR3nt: TGCAGCGTTGATAACTTGCTAGCTGACACAGATACGCAGTATTTT
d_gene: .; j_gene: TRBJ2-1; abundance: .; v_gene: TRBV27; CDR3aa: CASGQLAYNEQFF; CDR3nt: TGTGCCAGCGGTCAACTAGCTTACAATGAGCAGTTCTTC
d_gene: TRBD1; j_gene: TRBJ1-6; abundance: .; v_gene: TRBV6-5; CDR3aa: CASRSYRGRNSPLHF; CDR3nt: TGTGCCAGCAGAAGTTACAGGGGGAGGAATTCACCCCTCCACTTT
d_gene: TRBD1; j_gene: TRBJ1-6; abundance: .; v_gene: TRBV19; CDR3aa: CASSIGTGIYNSPLHF; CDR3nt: TGTGCCAGTAGTATCGGGACAGGGATTTATAATTCACCCCTCCACTTT
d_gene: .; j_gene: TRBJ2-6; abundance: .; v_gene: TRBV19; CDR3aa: CATRGDRVTSGANVLTF; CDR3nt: TGTGCCACGCGGGGGGACAGGGTCACCTCTGGGGCCAACGTCCTGACTTTC
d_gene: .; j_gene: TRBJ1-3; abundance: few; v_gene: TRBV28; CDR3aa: CASSLGGRFSGNTIYF; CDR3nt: TGTGCCAGCAGTTTGGGAGGACGCTTCTCTGGAAACACCATATATTTT
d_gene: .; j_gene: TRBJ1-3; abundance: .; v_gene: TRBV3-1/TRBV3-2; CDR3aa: CASSQQFRSGNTIYF; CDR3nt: TGTGCCAGCAGCCAACAGTTCAGGTCTGGAAACACCATATATTTT
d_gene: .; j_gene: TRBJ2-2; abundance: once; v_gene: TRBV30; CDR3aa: CAWSVGGANTGELFF; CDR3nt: TGTGCCTGGAGTGTAGGAGGAGCGAACACCGGGGAGCTGTTTTTT
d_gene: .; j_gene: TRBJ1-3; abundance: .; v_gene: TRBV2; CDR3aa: CASSEGVASGNTIYF; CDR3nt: TGTGCCAGCTCCGAAGGGGTGGCCTCTGGAAACACCATATATTTT
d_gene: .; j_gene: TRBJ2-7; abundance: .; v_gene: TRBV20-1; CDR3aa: CSAGFANEQYF; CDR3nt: TGCAGTGCCGGGTTTGCAAACGAGCAGTACTTC
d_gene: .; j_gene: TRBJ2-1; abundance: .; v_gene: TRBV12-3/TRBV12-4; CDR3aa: CASSLIQYNEQFF; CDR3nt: TGTGCCAGCAGTCTTATACAGTACAATGAGCAGTTCTTC
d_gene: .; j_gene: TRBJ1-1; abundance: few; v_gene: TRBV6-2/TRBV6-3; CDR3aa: CASSSAGVNTEAFF; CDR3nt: TGTGCCAGCAGCTCCGCAGGGGTGAACACTGAAGCTTTCTTT
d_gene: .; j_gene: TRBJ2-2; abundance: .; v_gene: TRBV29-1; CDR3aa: CSVGISGAGELFF; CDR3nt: TGCAGCGTTGGTATCTCGGGGGCCGGGGAGCTGTTTTTT
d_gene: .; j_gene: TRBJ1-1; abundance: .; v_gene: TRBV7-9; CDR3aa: CASSLQGGTEAFF; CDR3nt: TGTGCCAGCAGCTTACAGGGTGGCACTGAAGCTTTCTTT
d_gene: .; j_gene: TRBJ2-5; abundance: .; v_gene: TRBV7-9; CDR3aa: CASSQSGSETQYF; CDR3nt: TGTGCCAGCAGCCAATCCGGGTCGGAGACCCAGTACTTC
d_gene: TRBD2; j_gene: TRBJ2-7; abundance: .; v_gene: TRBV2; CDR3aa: CASSIGLAGGKYEQYF; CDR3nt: TGTGCCAGCAGTATCGGGCTAGCGGGAGGGAAATACGAGCAGTACTTC
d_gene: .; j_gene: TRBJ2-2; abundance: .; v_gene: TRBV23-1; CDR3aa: CATGGALNTGELFF; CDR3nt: TGCGCCACCGGAGGGGCTTTGAACACCGGGGAGCTGTTTTTT
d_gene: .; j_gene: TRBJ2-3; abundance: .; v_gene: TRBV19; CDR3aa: CASSLRQRVISTDTQYF; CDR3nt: TGTGCCAGTAGTTTGCGACAGAGAGTTATTAGCACAGATACGCAGTATTTT
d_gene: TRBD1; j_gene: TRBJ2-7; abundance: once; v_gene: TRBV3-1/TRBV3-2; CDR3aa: CASSRDRVHEQYF; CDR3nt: TGTGCCAGCAGCCGGGACAGGGTCCACGAGCAGTACTTC
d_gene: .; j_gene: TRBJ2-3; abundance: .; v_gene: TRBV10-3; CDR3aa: CAISWGESTDTQYF; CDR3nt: TGTGCCATCAGTTGGGGGGAGTCGACAGATACGCAGTATTTT
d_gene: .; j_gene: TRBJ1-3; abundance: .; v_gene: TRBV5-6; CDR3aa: CASSPLRGQGGNTIYF; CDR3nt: TGTGCCAGCAGCCCATTGCGGGGGCAGGGTGGAAACACCATATATTTT
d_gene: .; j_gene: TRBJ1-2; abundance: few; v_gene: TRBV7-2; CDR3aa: CASSWGRVNYGYTF; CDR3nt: TGTGCCAGCAGCTGGGGCAGGGTTAACTATGGCTACACCTTC
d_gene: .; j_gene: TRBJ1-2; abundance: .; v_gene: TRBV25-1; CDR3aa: CASSDTGPTNGYTF; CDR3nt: TGTGCCAGCAGTGACACAGGCCCGACGAATGGCTACACCTTC
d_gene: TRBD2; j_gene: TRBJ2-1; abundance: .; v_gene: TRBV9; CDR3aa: CASSVVVAGTTYNEQFF; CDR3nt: TGTGCCAGCAGCGTAGTCGTAGCGGGAACAACCTACAATGAGCAGTTCTTC
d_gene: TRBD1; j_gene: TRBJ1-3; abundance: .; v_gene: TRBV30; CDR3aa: CAWSPPTGIGNTIYF; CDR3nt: TGTGCCTGGAGCCCCCCGACAGGGATAGGAAACACCATATATTTT
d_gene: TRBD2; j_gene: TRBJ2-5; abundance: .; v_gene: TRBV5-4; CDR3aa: CASSRDGGRRSETQYF; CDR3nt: TGTGCCAGCAGCCGGGACGGCGGGAGAAGGTCGGAGACCCAGTACTTC
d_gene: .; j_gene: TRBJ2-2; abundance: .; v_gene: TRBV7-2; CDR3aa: CASSFSAVTGELFF; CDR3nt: TGTGCCAGCAGCTTCTCAGCGGTCACCGGGGAGCTGTTTTTT
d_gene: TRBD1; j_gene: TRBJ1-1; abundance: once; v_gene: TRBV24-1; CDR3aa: CATSARQGSEAFF; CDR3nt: TGTGCCACCAGTGCCAGACAGGGGTCTGAAGCTTTCTTT
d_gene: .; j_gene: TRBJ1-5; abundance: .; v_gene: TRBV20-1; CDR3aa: CSASFGRGGQPQHF; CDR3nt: TGCAGTGCTAGTTTCGGGAGGGGGGGGCAGCCCCAGCATTTT
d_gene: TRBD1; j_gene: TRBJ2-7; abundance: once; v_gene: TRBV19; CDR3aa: CASSKNRDSLGYEQYF; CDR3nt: TGTGCCAGTAGTAAAAACCGGGACAGCCTAGGCTACGAGCAGTACTTC
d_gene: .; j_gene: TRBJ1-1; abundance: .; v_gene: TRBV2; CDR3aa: CASSAAGIGTEAFF; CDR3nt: TGTGCCAGCAGTGCGGCGGGGATCGGCACTGAAGCTTTCTTT
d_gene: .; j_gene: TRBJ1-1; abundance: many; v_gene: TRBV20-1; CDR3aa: CSASHLGNTEAFF; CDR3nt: TGCAGTGCTAGTCACCTAGGGAACACTGAAGCTTTCTTT
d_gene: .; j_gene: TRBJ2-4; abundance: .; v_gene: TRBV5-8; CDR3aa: CASSGLLGIAKNIQYF; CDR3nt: TGTGCCAGCAGCGGACTACTAGGGATAGCCAAAAACATTCAGTACTTC
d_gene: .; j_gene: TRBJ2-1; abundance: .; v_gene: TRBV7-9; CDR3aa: CASSLERDEQFF; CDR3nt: TGTGCCAGCAGCTTAGAGAGGGATGAGCAGTTCTTC
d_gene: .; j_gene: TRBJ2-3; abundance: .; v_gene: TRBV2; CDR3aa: CASSTNGLKTDTQYF; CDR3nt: TGTGCCAGCAGCACTAACGGGTTGAAGACAGATACGCAGTATTTT
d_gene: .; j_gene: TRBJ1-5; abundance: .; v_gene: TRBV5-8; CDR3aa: CASSLGRVSNQPQHF; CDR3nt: TGTGCCAGCAGCTTGGGCAGGGTTAGCAATCAGCCCCAGCATTTT
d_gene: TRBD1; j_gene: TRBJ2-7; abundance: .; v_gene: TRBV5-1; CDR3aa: CASSLGQGIYEQYF; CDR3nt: TGCGCCAGCAGCTTGGGACAGGGAATCTACGAGCAGTACTTC
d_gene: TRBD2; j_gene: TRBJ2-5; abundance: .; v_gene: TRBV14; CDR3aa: CASSQERQPGLAGDRHSETQYF; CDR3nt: TGTGCCAGCAGCCAGGAGAGACAACCGGGACTAGCGGGAGATCGGCATTCAGAGACCCAGTACTTC
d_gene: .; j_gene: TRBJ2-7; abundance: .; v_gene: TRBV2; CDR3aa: CASSEDRDNYEQYF; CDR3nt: TGTGCCAGCAGTGAGGACCGGGACAACTACGAGCAGTACTTC
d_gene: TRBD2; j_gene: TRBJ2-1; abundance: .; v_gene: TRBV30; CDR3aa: CAWSEGTSGSNEQFF; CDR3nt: TGTGCCTGGAGTGAAGGGACTAGCGGGAGCAATGAGCAGTTCTTC